The sequence of this T cell receptor beta chain was determined in a study of T-cell memory formation after mild COVID-19. As for the study in general: In these data, TCR clusters were largely donor specific. Study-level points and caveats: Some clones that responded were present in memory (sampled pre-infection), which suggests cross-reactive memory joined. Clones that got smaller from day 15 to 85 had even CD4/CD8, while clones growing later tipped toward CD4+.

TCRdb passed the 5' RACE reads through MiXCR, listing each CDR3 protein once. Here the sample spans almost 550,000 distinct CDR3 sequences, around 21% being singletons. This CDR3 spans 13 amino acids. Germline V CDR1 and CDR2: MNHEY, SMNVEV (reference sequence). The junction had 4 bases not matched to a gene; V was cut back by 3 bases and J by 5 bases. This clonotype appeared a few times. The antigen is not known. The receptor was derived from an adult woman who had mild COVID-19 (a few samples of this study predate the infection). Cell type and time point are not known. The sample taken for sequencing was PBMCs or a T cell subset sorted from them (not recorded which). The chain is built from TRBV27 and TRBJ2-7; 7 nucleotides align to TRBD2. CDR3 region: CASSFLAVNEQYF. CDR3 DNA sequence: TGTGCCAGCAGTTTTCTAGCGGTTAACGAGCAGTACTTC.